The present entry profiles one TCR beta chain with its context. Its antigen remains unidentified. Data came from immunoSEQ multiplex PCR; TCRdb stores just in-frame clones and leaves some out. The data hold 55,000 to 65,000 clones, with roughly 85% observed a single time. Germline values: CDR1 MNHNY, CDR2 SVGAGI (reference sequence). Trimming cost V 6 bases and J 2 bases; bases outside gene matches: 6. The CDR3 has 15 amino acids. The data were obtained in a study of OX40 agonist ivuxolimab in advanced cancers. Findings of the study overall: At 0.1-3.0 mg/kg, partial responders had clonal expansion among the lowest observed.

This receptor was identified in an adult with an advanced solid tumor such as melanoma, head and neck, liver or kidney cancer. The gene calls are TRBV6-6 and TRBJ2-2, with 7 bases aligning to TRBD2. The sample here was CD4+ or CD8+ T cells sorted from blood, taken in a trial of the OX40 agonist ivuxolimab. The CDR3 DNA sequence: TGTGCCAGCAGGACCGGGACTACCAACACCGGGGAGCTGTTTTTT. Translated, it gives CASRTGTTNTGELFF.